The 24 T cell receptor beta chains listed next were all sequenced from one sample in a study of identical twins. TCRdb independently ran MiXCR on the 5' RACE reads; one entry per CDR3 protein. The sample has about 500,000 distinct CDR3 sequences, roughly an eighth seen once; the top ten hold approximately 1%. These records were also assigned to another study, of yellow fever vaccine responses in identical twins.

Sequencing used CD4+ T cells sorted from blood. Receptors were obtained from a woman younger than 35 in good health.

The rearrangement uses TRBV11-3 and TRBJ2-6; no definite D call. This CDR3 has 11 residues. Germline V gives CDR1 SGHNT, CDR2 YENEEA. The ends were cut back, 1 base at V and 10 bases at J, with 2 bases in the middle. The CDR3 DNA sequence: TGTGCCAGCAGCTTAGTGAACGTCCTGACTTTC. Residues: CASSLVNVLTF.

This clonotype was counted at least ten times. The genes are TRBV10-2 and TRBJ2-5; D is ambiguous. Trimming left V 4 bases short and J 4 bases short, with 4 bases between. This CDR3 spans 11 amino acids. Germline V lookup: CDR1 WSHSY, CDR2 SAAADI. This chain's CDR3 is CASSGRETQYF. The CDR3 DNA reads as TGCGCCAGCAGTGGGCGAGAGACCCAGTACTTC.

This clonotype was counted ten times or more. V usage is TRBV4-2 and J usage is TRBJ2-5; D unclear. V was cut by 1 base and J by 4 bases, with 13 bases left in between. This CDR3 spans 15 amino acids. Germline V gives CDR1 LGHNA, CDR2 YNFKEQ. The chain's CDR3 is CASSQVGGVGETQYF. The DNA of the CDR3 is TGTGCCAGCAGCCAAGTGGGTGGGGTCGGAGAGACCCAGTACTTC.

This clonotype has more than one count but fewer than ten. The chain carries TRBV6-5 and TRBJ1-2; a weak D match, TRBD1 (5 bases). Germline lookup yields CDR1 MNHEY and CDR2 SVGAGI. V lost 6 bases and J lost 4, with 9 bases in between. The CDR3 is 12 residues long. The CDR3 loop reads CASSQGAYGYTF. DNA of the CDR3: TGTGCCAGCAGCCAGGGAGCCTATGGCTACACCTTC.

This clonotype appeared a few times. Germline is not matched at one junction end, which may reflect a read error. The J gene is TRBJ2-5, the V gene TRBV11-2; D possibly matches TRBD1 or TRBD2 (6 bases each). CDR3 length: 16 residues. Germline V CDR1 and CDR2: SGHAT, FQNNGV. For the CDR3, the DNA is TGTGCCAGCAGCTTAGATAGGGGGGATTTTGGAGAGATCCAGTACTTC. It yields the protein CASSLDRGDFGEIQYF.

V usage is TRBV6-2 or TRBV6-3 and J usage is TRBJ2-1, with D uncertain. The CDR3 totals 11 residues. V lost 2 bases, J lost 6 bases, and 2 bases lay in between. Germline V CDR1 and CDR2: MNHEY, SVGEGT. CDR3 sequence reads: CASSYPNEQFF. The CDR3 bases are TGTGCCAGCAGTTACCCCAATGAGCAGTTCTTC.

In this sample, this clonotype turned up a few times. The chain couples TRBV12-3 or TRBV12-4 to TRBJ2-2, with no clear D. The ends were cut back, 6 bases at V and 5 bases at J, with 7 bases in the middle. This CDR3 has 12 amino acids. CDR3 amino acids: CASRKETGELFF. CDR3 nucleotides: TGTGCCAGCAGGAAAGAAACCGGGGAGCTGTTTTTT.

This chain connects TRBV20-1 to TRBJ2-2; 14 nucleotides align to TRBD2. The J segment lost 7 bases and the V segment lost 4 bases, leaving 8 bases of the junction unmatched. This CDR3 is 16 amino acids long. CDR1 and CDR2 from the germline V gene are DFQATT and SNEGSKA (reference sequence). The CDR3 sequence: CSATRLAGGPGGELFF. As DNA, the CDR3 is TGCAGTGCTACGCGACTAGCGGGAGGGCCTGGCGGGGAGCTGTTTTTT.

This clonotype was recorded many times. The chain combines TRBV2 with TRBJ2-1, with 9 bases matching TRBD1. CDR3 size: 15 residues. The germline V gene encodes CDR1 SNHLY and CDR2 FYNNEI. Trimming cost V 6 bases and J 9 bases; bases outside gene matches: 12. The CDR3 bases are TGTGCCAGCAGGAGAGACAGGGGGAGAGGGGGTGAGCAGTTCTTC. Encoded protein: CASRRDRGRGGEQFF.

This chain joins TRBV25-1 and TRBJ2-3; possibly TRBD1 or TRBD2 for D (5 bases each). Trimming left V 1 base short and J 1 base short, with 12 bases between. Germline-derived CDR1 and CDR2 are MGHDK and SYGVNS. The CDR3 extends over 16 amino acids. The CDR3, as DNA: TGTGCCAGCAGTGAATGGAGCCTGGGGGGCACAGATACGCAGTATTTT. It encodes CASSEWSLGGTDTQYF.

This clonotype was found a few times. This sequence joins TRBV2 and TRBJ1-4; the D is unclear. The CDR3 is 15 residues long. V lost 3 bases and J lost 4, with 12 bases in between. CDR1 SNHLY and CDR2 FYNNEI come from the germline V gene. CDR3 sequence reads: CASSERVGDNEKLFF. The CDR3 DNA reads as TGTGCCAGCAGTGAGAGGGTCGGGGATAATGAAAAACTGTTTTTT.

This clonotype was picked up a small number of times. The chain uses TRBV6-2 or TRBV6-3 and TRBJ1-5; D possibly corresponds to TRBD1 (5 bases). CDR3 length: 14 residues. The V gene's germline CDR1 is MNHEY and CDR2 SVGEGT. Trimming pared 5 bases from V and 2 bases from J, leaving 10 bases between. CDR3 in amino acids: CASSTRVGNQPQHF. The DNA for the CDR3 is TGTGCCAGCAGTACCAGGGTGGGCAATCAGCCCCAGCATTTT.

V and J are TRBV6-5 and TRBJ1-2; TRBD1 is a possible D gene (5 bases). The CDR3 covers 15 residues. From germline, CDR1 is MNHEY and CDR2 SVGAGI. The V gene lost 2 bases and the J gene lost 4 bases, with 14 bases spanning the gap. The CDR3 is CASSYGDRSGYGYTF. The CDR3, as DNA: TGTGCCAGCAGTTACGGCGACAGATCTGGCTATGGCTACACCTTC.

This clonotype came up many times. V is TRBV5-1 and J is TRBJ2-3; 7 bases are a match to TRBD1. The CDR3 totals 11 residues. Germline assignment: CDR1 SGHRS and CDR2 YFSETQ. V lost 4 bases and J lost 12; bases outside the gene matches: 5. In nucleotides, the CDR3 is TGCGCCAGCAGCACTGACAGGGCCCAGTATTTT. It is translated as CASSTDRAQYF.

This clonotype was seen a few times. The chain combines TRBV7-4 with TRBJ2-7; TRBD2 matches 8 bases. Germline V gene data show CDR1 as SGHVT and CDR2 as SQSDAQ. The V segment lost 5 bases and the J segment 3 bases; nucleotides outside the gene matches: 6. The CDR3 contains 14 residues. CDR3 sequence: CASSPLAGFYEQYF. DNA of the CDR3: TGTGCCAGCAGCCCGTTAGCGGGGTTCTACGAGCAGTACTTC.

The chain has TRBV18 and TRBJ2-6; no reliable D call. The CDR3 spans 17 residues. Trimming shortened V by 3 bases and J by 3 bases, and 15 bases separated the two germline ends. Germline loops: CDR1 KGHSH, CDR2 LQKENI. The DNA for the CDR3 is TGTGCCAGCTCACCTTCCGGGCCCCTTTTTGGGGCCAACGTCCTGACTTTC. Amino acids: CASSPSGPLFGANVLTF.

J is TRBJ2-3 and V is TRBV6-1; 10 bases agree with TRBD2. Germline CDR1 reads MNHNS; CDR2 reads SASEGT. Unmatched junction bases numbered 10, after V lost 5 bases and J lost 5 bases. The CDR3 contains 16 residues. CDR3 coding DNA: TGTGCCAGCAGTATCACCCTAGCGGGAGCGTTAGATACGCAGTATTTT. This codes for CASSITLAGALDTQYF.

This clonotype was observed a few times. The chain has TRBV5-1 and TRBJ2-5, with TRBD2 identical over 8 bases. V shed 1 base and J 1 base; nucleotides not matched to a gene: 12. This CDR3 is 18 amino acids long. Germline V gene sequence: CDR1 SGHRS, CDR2 YFSETQ. CDR3 nucleotide sequence: TGCGCCAGCAGCTTGATAGGAGGCCTAGCGGGTTTCCAAGAGACCCAGTACTTC. Translated: CASSLIGGLAGFQETQYF.

This clonotype has more than one count but fewer than ten. V gene TRBV29-1 combines with J gene TRBJ2-5; 12 bases are shared with TRBD2. The CDR3 consists of 15 residues. CDR1 is SQVTM, CDR2 ANQGSEA, per germline. V lost 3 bases and J lost 5; bases outside the gene matches: 7. CDR3 in amino acids: CSVDGLAGGFETQYF. As DNA, the CDR3 is TGCAGCGTTGACGGGCTAGCGGGAGGGTTTGAGACCCAGTACTTC.

This chain joins TRBV18 and TRBJ2-2; no clear D. The CDR3 extends over 12 amino acids. Trimming shortened V by 6 bases and J by 3 bases, and 5 bases separated the two germline ends. Germline-derived CDR1 and CDR2 are KGHSH and LQKENI. The CDR3 sequence is CASSHDTGELFF. DNA of the CDR3: TGTGCCAGCTCTCATGACACCGGGGAGCTGTTTTTT.

This clonotype has a handful of counts. The chain recombines TRBV5-5 with TRBJ1-2; 9 bases fit TRBD1. With 4 bases clipped from V and 4 bases from J, the junction kept 5 bases outside the gene matches. CDR1 is SGHKS, CDR2 YYEKEE, per germline (reference sequence). The CDR3 covers 14 residues. The CDR3 here is CASSLGTGPYGYTF. The DNA for the CDR3 is TGTGCCAGCAGCCTAGGGACAGGGCCCTATGGCTACACCTTC.

This clonotype was counted only a few times. The chain employs TRBV28 and TRBJ2-7; D unresolved. Per germline, CDR1 MDHEN and CDR2 SYDVKM. The V end lost 5 bases, the J end lost 4 bases, and 9 bases lay between the germline ends. The CDR3 runs to 12 residues. The CDR3 bases are TGTGCCAGCAGTCCCATTGGGTACGAGCAGTACTTC. Residues: CASSPIGYEQYF.

A few counts support this clonotype. The rearrangement uses TRBV5-1 and TRBJ1-1, with D maybe TRBD1 (5 bases). Trimming removed 0 bases from V and 2 bases from J, with 14 bases in between. The CDR3 is 16 residues long. Per germline, CDR1 SGHRS and CDR2 YFSETQ. The CDR3 nucleotides are TGCGCCAGCAGCTTGGGTAATGTTGGGGGAAACACTGAAGCTTTCTTT. This encodes CASSLGNVGGNTEAFF.

This clonotype was detected only a few times. This chain connects TRBV25-1 to TRBJ2-3; TRBD1 agrees at 9 bases. Losses at the gene ends were 6 bases for V and 2 bases for J; bases not matched to a gene: 6. The CDR3 has 15 amino acids. The germline CDR1 and CDR2 sequences are MGHDK and SYGVNS. DNA of the CDR3: TGTGCCAGCAGCGGACAGGGGAAGGTCACAGATACGCAGTATTTT. Encoded protein: CASSGQGKVTDTQYF.